This TCR beta chain appears in the sequencing data of a study of cytomegalovirus exposure and HLA in healthy donors. This clone has a single count. Its antigen is currently unknown. The study, taken as a whole, reports: Confirmation in vitro established that three CMV-associated chains were specific for CMV antigens.

The PCR was carried out with 60 Vbeta primers and 13 Jbeta primers. Some clones are missing from TCRdb's copy, which holds only in-frame ones; the method was immunoSEQ multiplex PCR. The table shows 150,000 to 200,000 clones, with 75% to 90% occurring only once. Looked up from germline, CDR1 is KGHSH and CDR2 is LQKENI. Trimming pared 3 bases from V and 6 bases from J, leaving 15 bases between. This CDR3 spans 16 amino acids. This chain links TRBV18 with TRBJ1-6, with D tentatively TRBD1 (6 bases). Sample: PBMCs. This clonotype was sampled from a woman under 30 in good health and CMV-seronegative. CDR3 sequence: CASSPNTGQTNSPLHF. Here the CDR3 DNA reads TGTGCCAGCTCACCTAACACGGGACAAACTAATTCACCCCTCCACTTT.